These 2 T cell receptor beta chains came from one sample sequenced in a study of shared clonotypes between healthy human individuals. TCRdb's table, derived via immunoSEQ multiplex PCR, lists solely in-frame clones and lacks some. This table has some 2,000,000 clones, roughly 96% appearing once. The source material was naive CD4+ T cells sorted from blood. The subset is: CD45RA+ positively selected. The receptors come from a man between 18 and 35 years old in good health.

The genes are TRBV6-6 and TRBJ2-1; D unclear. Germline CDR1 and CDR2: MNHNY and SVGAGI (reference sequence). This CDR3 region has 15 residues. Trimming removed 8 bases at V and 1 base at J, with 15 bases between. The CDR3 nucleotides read TGTGCCAGCTCCGAACTTGGTCCTTCCTACAATGAGCAGTTCTTC. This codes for CASSELGPSYNEQFF.

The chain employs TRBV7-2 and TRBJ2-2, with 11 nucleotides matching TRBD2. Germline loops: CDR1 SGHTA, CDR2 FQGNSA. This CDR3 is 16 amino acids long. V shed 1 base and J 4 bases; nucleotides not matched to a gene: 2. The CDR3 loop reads CASSLGTSGSTGELFF. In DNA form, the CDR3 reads TGTGCCAGCAGCTTAGGAACTAGCGGGAGCACCGGGGAGCTGTTTTTT.